This T cell receptor (beta chain) was recovered during a study of T cell responses to AZD1222 COVID-19 vaccine. Some clones are missing from TCRdb's copy, which holds only in-frame ones; the method was immunoSEQ multiplex PCR. The table records approximately 130,000 clones, 85% to 90% of them present only once. Per germline, CDR1 SGHTA and CDR2 FQGTGA. The V and J ends lost 2 bases and 0 bases respectively, with 10 bases between them. The CDR3 runs to 16 residues. This TCR was sampled from an adult in good health. This chain connects TRBV7-3 to TRBJ2-2; the D is unclear. The starting material was peripheral blood, obtained on day 0 of AZD1222 vaccination. CDR3: CASSLYGVANTGELFF. The CDR3 coding sequence is TGTGCCAGCAGCTTATATGGGGTCGCGAACACCGGGGAGCTGTTTTTT. The complete variable domain, with remaining parts taken from reference TRBV7-3 and TRBJ2-2, reads GAGVSQTPSNKVTEKGKYVELRCDPISGHTALYWYRQSLGQGPEFLIYFQGTGAADDSGLPNDRFFAVRPEGSVSTLKIQRTERGDSAVYLCASSLYGVANTGELFFGEGSRLTVL.